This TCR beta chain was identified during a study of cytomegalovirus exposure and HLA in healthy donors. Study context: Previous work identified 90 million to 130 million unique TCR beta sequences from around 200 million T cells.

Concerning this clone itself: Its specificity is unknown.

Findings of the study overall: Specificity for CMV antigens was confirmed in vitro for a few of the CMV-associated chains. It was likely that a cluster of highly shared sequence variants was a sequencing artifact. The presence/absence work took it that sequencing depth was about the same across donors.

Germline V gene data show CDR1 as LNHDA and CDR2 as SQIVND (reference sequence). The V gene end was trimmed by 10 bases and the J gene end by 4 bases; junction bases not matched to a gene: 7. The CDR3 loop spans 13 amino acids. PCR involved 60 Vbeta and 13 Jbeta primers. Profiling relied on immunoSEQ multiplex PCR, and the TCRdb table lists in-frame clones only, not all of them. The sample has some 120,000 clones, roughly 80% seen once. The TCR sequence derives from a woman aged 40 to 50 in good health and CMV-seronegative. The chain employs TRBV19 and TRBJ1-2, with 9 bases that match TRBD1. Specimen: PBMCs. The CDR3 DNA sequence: TGTGCCACCTCGACAGGGGGTGGCTATGGCTACACCTTC. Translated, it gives CATSTGGGYGYTF.